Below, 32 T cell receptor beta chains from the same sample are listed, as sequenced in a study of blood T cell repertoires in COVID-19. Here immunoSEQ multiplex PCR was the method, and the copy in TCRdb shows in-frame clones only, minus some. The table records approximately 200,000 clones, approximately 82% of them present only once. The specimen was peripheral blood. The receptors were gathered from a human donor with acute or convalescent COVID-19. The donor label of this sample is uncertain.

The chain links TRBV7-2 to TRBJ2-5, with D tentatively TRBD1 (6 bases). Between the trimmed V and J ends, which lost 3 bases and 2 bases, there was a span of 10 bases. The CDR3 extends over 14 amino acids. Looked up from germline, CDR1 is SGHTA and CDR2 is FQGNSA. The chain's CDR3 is CASSLGHLQETQYF. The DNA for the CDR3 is TGTGCCAGCAGCTTGGGACATTTACAAGAGACCCAGTACTTC.

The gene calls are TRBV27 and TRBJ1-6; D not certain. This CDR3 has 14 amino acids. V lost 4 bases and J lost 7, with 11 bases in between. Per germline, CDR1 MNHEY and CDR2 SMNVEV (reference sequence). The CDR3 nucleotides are TGTGCCAGCAGTTCCGGACGGGGAAATTCACCCCTCCACTTT. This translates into CASSSGRGNSPLHF.

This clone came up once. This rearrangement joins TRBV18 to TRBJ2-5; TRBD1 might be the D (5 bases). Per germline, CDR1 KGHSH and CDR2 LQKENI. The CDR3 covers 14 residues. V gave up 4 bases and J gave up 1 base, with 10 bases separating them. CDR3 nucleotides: TGTGCCAGCTCACACAGGCAGCTCCAAGAGACCCAGTACTTC. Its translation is CASSHRQLQETQYF.

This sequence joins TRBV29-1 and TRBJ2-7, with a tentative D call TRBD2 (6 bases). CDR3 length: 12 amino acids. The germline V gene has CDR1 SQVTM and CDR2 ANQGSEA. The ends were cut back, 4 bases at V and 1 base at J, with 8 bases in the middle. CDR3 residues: CSVVRESYEQYF. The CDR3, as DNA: TGCAGCGTTGTACGGGAGTCCTACGAGCAGTACTTC.

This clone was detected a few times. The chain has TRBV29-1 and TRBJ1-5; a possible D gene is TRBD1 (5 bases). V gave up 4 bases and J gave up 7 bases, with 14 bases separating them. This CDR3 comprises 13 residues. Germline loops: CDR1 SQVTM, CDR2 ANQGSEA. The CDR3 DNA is TGCAGCGTTGTGGGGGGGATGGGGCAGCCCCAGCATTTT. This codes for CSVVGGMGQPQHF.

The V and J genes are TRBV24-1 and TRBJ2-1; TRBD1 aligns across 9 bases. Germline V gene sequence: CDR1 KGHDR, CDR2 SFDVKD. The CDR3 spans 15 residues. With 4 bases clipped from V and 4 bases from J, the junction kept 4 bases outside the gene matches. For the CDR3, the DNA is TGTGCCACCAGTGAGCAGGACAGGGGATACAATGAGCAGTTCTTC. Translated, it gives CATSEQDRGYNEQFF.

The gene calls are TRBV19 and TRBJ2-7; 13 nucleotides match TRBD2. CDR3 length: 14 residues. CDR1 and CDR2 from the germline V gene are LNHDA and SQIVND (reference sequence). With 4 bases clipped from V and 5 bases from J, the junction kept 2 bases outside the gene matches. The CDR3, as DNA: TGTGCCAGTAGTACCGGACTAGCGGGAGACGAGCAGTACTTC. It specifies CASSTGLAGDEQYF.

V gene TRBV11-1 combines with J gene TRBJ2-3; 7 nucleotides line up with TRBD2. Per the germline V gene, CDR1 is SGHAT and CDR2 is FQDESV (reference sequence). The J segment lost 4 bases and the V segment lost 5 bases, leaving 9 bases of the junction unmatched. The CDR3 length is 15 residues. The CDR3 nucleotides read TGTGCCAGCAGCCCGGAGGGGACTAAAGCAGATACGCAGTATTTT. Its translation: CASSPEGTKADTQYF.

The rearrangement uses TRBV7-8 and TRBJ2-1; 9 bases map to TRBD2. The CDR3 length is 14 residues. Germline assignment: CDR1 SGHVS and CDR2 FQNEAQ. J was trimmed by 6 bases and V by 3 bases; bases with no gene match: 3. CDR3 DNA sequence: TGTGCCAGCAGCTTCTCTAGCGGGACCAATGAGCAGTTCTTC. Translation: CASSFSSGTNEQFF.

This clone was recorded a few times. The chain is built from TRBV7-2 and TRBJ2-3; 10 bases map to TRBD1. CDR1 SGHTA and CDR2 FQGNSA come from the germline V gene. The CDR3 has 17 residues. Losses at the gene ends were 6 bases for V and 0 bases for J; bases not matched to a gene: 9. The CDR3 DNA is TGTGCCAGCAGTCAAGCCGGACAGGGGGGGAGCACAGATACGCAGTATTTT. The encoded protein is CASSQAGQGGSTDTQYF.

This CDR3 reads CASSEGTGGKYEQYF. The CDR3, as DNA: TGCGCCAGCAGCGAGGGGACAGGGGGCAAGTACGAGCAGTACTTC. The chain uses TRBV5-1 and TRBJ2-7; 12 positions agree with TRBD1. Germline V gene lookup returns CDR1 SGHRS and CDR2 YFSETQ. This CDR3 region has 15 residues. The ends lost 4 bases at V and 4 bases at J; junction bases unmatched: 6.

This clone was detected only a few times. As DNA, the CDR3 is TGTGCCAGCAGCTTAAGTCGCCTAAGACAGGAGACCCAGTACTTC. Translated, it gives CASSLSRLRQETQYF. This chain joins TRBV11-1 and TRBJ2-5; D may be TRBD1 (5 bases). Trimming shortened V by 2 bases and J by 5 bases, and 15 bases separated the two germline ends. The CDR3 length is 15 residues. Germline V gene lookup returns CDR1 SGHAT and CDR2 FQDESV (reference sequence).

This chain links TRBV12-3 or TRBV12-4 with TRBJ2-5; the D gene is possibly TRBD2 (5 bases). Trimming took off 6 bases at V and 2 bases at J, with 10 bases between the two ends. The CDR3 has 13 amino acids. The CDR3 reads CASRPREQETQYF. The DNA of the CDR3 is TGTGCCAGCAGACCCCGGGAACAAGAGACCCAGTACTTC.

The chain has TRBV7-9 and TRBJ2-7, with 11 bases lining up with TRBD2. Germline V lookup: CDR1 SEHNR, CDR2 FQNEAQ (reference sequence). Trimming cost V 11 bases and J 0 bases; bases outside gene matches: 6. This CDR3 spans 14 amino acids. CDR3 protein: CASVGTSGSYEQYF. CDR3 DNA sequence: TGTGCCTCCGTCGGGACTAGCGGCTCCTACGAGCAGTACTTC.

The CDR3 protein is CASSLIRETQYF. DNA of the CDR3: TGTGCCAGCAGCCTTATCCGGGAGACCCAGTACTTC. The chain uses TRBV14 and TRBJ2-5; no firm D call. The CDR3 extends over 12 amino acids. Germline V gives CDR1 SGHDN, CDR2 FVKESK. Trimming took off 4 bases at V and 5 bases at J, with 8 bases between the two ends.

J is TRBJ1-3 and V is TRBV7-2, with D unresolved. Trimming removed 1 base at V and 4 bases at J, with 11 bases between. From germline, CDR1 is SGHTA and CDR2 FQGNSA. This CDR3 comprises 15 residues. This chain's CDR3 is CASSLEQVRGNTIYF. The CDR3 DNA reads TGTGCCAGCAGCTTAGAGCAGGTCAGAGGAAACACCATATATTTT.

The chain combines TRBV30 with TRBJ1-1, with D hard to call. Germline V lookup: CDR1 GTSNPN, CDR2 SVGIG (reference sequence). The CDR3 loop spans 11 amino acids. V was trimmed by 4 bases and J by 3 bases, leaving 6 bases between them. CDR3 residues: CAWKRDTEAFF. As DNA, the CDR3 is TGTGCCTGGAAACGGGACACTGAAGCTTTCTTT.

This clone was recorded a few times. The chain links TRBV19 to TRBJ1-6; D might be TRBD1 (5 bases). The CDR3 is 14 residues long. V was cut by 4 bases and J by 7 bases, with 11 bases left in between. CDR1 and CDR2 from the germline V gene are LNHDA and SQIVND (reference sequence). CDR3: CASSTQGANSPLHF. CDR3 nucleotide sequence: TGTGCCAGTAGTACCCAGGGTGCAAATTCACCCCTCCACTTT.

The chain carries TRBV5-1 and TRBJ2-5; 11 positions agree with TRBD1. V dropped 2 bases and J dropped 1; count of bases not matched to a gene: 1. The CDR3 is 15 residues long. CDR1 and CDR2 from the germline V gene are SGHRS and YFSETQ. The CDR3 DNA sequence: TGCGCCAGCAGCTTCGGGACAGGGGGCCAAGAGACCCAGTACTTC. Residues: CASSFGTGGQETQYF.

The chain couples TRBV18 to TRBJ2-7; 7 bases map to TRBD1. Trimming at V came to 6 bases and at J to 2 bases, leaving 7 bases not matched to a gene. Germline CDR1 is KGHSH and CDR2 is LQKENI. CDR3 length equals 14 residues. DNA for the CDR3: TGTGCCAGCTCGCTCGGACAGGCAACCTACGAGCAGTACTTC. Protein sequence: CASSLGQATYEQYF.

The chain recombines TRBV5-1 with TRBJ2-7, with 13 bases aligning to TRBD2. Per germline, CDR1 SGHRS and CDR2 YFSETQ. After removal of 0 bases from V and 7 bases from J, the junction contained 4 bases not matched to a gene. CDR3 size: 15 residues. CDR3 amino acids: CASSLGTSGREEQYF. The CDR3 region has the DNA TGCGCCAGCAGCTTGGGGACTAGCGGGAGAGAAGAGCAGTACTTC. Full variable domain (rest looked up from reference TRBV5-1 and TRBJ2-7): KAGVTQTPRYLIKTRGQQVTLSCSPISGHRSVSWYQQTPGQGLQFLFEYFSETQRNKGNFPGRFSGRQFSNSRSEMNVSTLELGDSALYLCASSLGTSGREEQYFGPGTRLTVT.

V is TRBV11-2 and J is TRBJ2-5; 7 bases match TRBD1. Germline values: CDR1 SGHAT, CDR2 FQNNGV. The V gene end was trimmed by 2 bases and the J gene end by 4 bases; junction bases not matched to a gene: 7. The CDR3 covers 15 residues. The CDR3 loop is CASSLSRGRGETQYF. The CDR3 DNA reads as TGTGCCAGCAGCTTAAGTAGGGGGCGCGGAGAGACCCAGTACTTC.

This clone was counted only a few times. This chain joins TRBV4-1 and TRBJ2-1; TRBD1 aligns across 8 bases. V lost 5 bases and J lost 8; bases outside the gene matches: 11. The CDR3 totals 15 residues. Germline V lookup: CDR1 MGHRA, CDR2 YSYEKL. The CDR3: CASSMQGAGFDEQFF. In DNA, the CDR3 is TGCGCCAGCAGCATGCAGGGGGCAGGGTTTGATGAGCAGTTCTTC.

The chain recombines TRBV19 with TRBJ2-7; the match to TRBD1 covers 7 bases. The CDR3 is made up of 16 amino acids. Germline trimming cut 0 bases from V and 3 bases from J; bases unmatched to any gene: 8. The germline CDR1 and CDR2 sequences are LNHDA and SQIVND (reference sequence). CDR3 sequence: CASSIDPDRTVYEQYF. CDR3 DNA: TGTGCCAGTAGTATAGACCCGGACAGGACTGTCTACGAGCAGTACTTC.

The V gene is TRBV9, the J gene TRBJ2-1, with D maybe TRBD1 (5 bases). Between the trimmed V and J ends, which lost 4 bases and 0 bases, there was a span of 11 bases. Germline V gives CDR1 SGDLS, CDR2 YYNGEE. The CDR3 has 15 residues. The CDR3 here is CASSSQGSSYNEQFF. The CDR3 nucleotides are TGTGCCAGCAGCTCCCAGGGTAGCTCCTACAATGAGCAGTTCTTC.

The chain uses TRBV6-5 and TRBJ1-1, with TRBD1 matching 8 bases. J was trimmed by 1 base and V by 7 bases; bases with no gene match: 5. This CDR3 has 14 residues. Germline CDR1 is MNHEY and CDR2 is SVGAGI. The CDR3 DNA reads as TGTGCCAGCACCTTGGACAGGGCGAACACTGAAGCTTTCTTT. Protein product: CASTLDRANTEAFF.

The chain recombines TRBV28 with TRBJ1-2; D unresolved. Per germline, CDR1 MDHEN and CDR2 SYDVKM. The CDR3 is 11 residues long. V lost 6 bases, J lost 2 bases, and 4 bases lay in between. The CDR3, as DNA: TGTGCCAGCAGCAAAAACTATGGCTACACCTTC. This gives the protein CASSKNYGYTF.

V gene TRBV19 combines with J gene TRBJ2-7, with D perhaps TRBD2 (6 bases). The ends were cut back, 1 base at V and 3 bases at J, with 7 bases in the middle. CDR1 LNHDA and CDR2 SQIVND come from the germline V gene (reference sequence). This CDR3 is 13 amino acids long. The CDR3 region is CASSIAGDYEQYF. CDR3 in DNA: TGTGCCAGTAGTATAGCGGGGGACTACGAGCAGTACTTC.

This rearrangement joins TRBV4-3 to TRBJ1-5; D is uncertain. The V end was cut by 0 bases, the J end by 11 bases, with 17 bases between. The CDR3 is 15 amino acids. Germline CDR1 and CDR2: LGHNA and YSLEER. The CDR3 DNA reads TGCGCCAGCAGCCAAGAGTGGCCCCACCATGGAGCCCAGCATTTT. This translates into CASSQEWPHHGAQHF.

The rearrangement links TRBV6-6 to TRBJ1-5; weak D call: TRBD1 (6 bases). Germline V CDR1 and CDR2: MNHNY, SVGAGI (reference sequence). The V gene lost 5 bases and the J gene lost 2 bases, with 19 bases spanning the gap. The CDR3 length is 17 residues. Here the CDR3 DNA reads TGTGCCAGCAGTCGCCCGAGCAGGGGTCGGGGCAATCAGCCCCAGCATTTT. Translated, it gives CASSRPSRGRGNQPQHF.

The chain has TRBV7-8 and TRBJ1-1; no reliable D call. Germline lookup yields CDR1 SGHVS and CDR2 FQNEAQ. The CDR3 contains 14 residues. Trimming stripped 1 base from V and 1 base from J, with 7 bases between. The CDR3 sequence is CASSLVQQNTEAFF. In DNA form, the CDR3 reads TGTGCCAGCAGCTTAGTACAGCAGAACACTGAAGCTTTCTTT.

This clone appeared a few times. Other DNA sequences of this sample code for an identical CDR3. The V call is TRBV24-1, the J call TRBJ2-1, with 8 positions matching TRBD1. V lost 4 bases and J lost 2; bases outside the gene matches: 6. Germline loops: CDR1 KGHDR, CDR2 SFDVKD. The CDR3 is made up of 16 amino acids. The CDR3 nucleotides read TGTGCCACCAGTGAATCCGGGACAGGCGCCTACAATGAGCAGTTCTTC. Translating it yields CATSESGTGAYNEQFF.